This record looks at one T cell receptor beta chain sequence and its context. Its antigen remains unknown. Unmatched junction bases numbered 12, after V lost 4 bases and J lost 5 bases. The CDR3 runs to 16 residues. Germline lookup yields CDR1 SGHTA and CDR2 FQGNSA. TCRdb's copy holds only in-frame clones and misses some; the assay was immunoSEQ multiplex PCR. The sample records over 45,000 clones, 85% to 95% being singletons. Time point noted: week 35, safety follow-up. It was 300 ug of mutant IDH1 20-mer peptide that made up each vaccine dose, given with topical imiquimod. Patients underwent eight vaccinations, which took place in weeks 1, 3, 5, 7, 11, 15, 19 and 23. The data stem from a study of a mutant IDH1 vaccine in newly diagnosed glioma. Study as a whole: Vaccine dosing followed radiotherapy by 4-6 weeks, or accompanied temozolomide cycles. Those enrolled had earlier been treated with radiotherapy, temozolomide, or both, mostly both. In the visit schedule, V12 fell in week 35, while V13 fell in week 47.

This TCR was sampled from a man in his fifties or sixties with glioma. This chain joins TRBV7-2 and TRBJ2-7, with 9 bases that match TRBD1. The specimen was PBMCs, collected from a glioma patient whose treatment included an IDH1 peptide vaccine. CDR3 in DNA: TGTGCCAGCAGCTCGCGAACAGGGGGCGCCTGGGACGAGCAGTACTTC. Translation gives CASSSRTGGAWDEQYF.